The following is a T cell receptor (beta chain) sequence with its context. This clonotype was counted at least ten times. Its recognized antigen is unknown. No per-base quality is available; no much larger clone lies one base away. The receptor library was made with multiplex PCR. The data were produced on an Illumina HiSeq 4000. TCR beta libraries were built with iRepertoire HTBI primers and Arm-PCR amplification of CDR3 regions. Gel purification was performed on PCR products prior to sequencing. Processing in the source paper ran as follows. A total of fewer than 70 TRBV and 14 TRBJ segments were identified across samples and were used for gene usage analysis of CDR3 amino acid clonotypes. COPE and FqMerger were used to merge filtered high-quality paired reads into contigs. BLAST was used to align contigs to IMGT TRBV, TRBD and TRBJ reference genes, and CDR3 was defined according to IMGT. Any clonotype with a frequency above 0.1% was classified as a highly expanded clone. Repertoire diversity was measured by Shannon entropy, and V-J evenness by the Gini coefficient. A clonotype was considered public if more than one individual shared it. The raw public data were reprocessed by TCRdb itself: fastp quality trimming at Q25, MiXCR clonotype calling, in-frame beta chains only. When rows share a CDR3 protein, they turn into one entry using the most common DNA and genes. These V and J calls derive from TCRdb rather than the authors' analysis. This sample lists around 480,000 distinct CDR3 sequences; around 15% were detected once. 12% of the sample is held by the ten biggest clonotypes.

The sample comes from a study of regulatory T cells in long-lasting Graves disease listed by TCRdb under 2021. With regard to the full study: Antithyroid drugs had been taken for less than 3 months by newly diagnosed Graves' disease patients. A total of roughly 35 samples underwent TCR sequencing: around 13 from persistent and some 20 from newly diagnosed Graves' disease patients. Peripheral blood TCR sequencing and RNA sequencing compared persistent Graves' disease patients with newly diagnosed Graves' disease patients. The study took place in China and was registered as a clinical trial.

Points the paper makes about the study in general: Patients with persistent disease shared more public clonotypes (approximately 2,500) than newly diagnosed patients did (966). Compared with newly diagnosed patients, persistent Graves' disease patients had lower TCR Shannon entropy and fewer highly expanded clones, which suggests clonal expansion. The small sample size was acknowledged by the authors as a limitation that may reduce accuracy. Preferential use of TRBV28, TRBJ1-2 and TRBJ2-5 was observed in persistent disease, whereas TRBV20-1 and TRBJ2-1 were favored in newly diagnosed disease. Peripheral blood alone was examined, since thyroid tissue, which constituted the primary lesion, could not be accessed. Only the TCR beta chain was sequenced and analyzed.

This specimen's time point label, interpreted: newly diagnosed GD, antithyroid drugs for less than 3 months. For both TCR sequencing and RNA sequencing, RNA was extracted from PBMCs in TRIzol. The diagnosis of Graves' disease followed American Thyroid Association guidelines. Patients for the study were recruited at an endocrinology department in Xi'an, China. From each patient, about 9 milliliters of peripheral blood was collected into an EDTA anticoagulant tube. Ficoll Paque Plus density gradient separation was used to isolate PBMCs, and no further T cell sorting was done. An Agilent 2100 Bioanalyzer and agarose gel were used to check RNA quality, while a NanoDrop 2000 measured RNA concentration. Taken from the germline V gene (reference sequence), the CDR1 and CDR2 loops are DFQATT and SNEGSKA. Including cysteine and phenylalanine, the CDR3 has 15 amino acids. Only the CDR3 portion is preserved as DNA: 45 bases, with reading frame beginning at the first base. A distance of 12 bases separates the germline ends of V and J, which lose 0 bases and 1 base respectively.

The same specimen was also included in a second study, on T cells in Graves' hyperthyroidism and ophthalmopathy. As noted in the second study: A patient counted as having stable Graves' hyperthyroidism if no progression to ophthalmopathy occurred over 18 months of follow-up. Hyperthyroidism patients were newly diagnosed, with disease duration under 2 months, and aged 18 to 65 years. Any patient with an uncontrolled infection, another autoimmune disease, pregnancy or lactation was excluded. Clinical symptoms, serum thyroxine and TRAb, thyroid ultrasound, and orbital computed tomography formed the basis for the diagnoses. The TCR CDR3 was subjected to a first round of RT-PCR using the HTBI primer set and the Qiagen OneStep RT-PCR kit. Blood samples also contained most of the expanded thyroid clonotypes (frequency above 0.001), which suggests that blood repertoires may reflect thyroid immune responses. A 13 V-J signature model separated ophthalmopathy from stable hyperthyroidism, with approximately 87% sensitivity and about 81% specificity in cross-validation and 80%/75% in testing. In validation, the model predicted progression to ophthalmopathy with over 65% sensitivity and around 72% specificity, a median of 6.5 months before onset. To identify TCR V-J signatures that set the groups apart, the researchers used a discovery cohort of more than 95 patients, made up of 43 with Graves' ophthalmopathy and about 60 with stable Graves' hyperthyroidism. Prospective prediction of ophthalmopathy was tested in an independent validation cohort consisting of fewer than 20 hyperthyroidism patients and 15 or so patients who later progressed to ophthalmopathy. The 85 to 100 discovery patients were divided at random into training and test sets in a 7:3 ratio. In roughly six Graves' hyperthyroidism patients, the study also compared T-cell repertoires from thyroid tissue with T-cell repertoires from blood. After sampling, hyperthyroidism patients received methimazole starting at 30 mg daily, and ophthalmopathy patients received high-dose intravenous methylprednisolone. The libraries were constructed in a second round of multiplex PCR and then size-selected and purified. Paired-end sequencing of the libraries was performed with 100 bp reads on an Illumina HiSeq2000. SOAPnuke was used to process the raw data, with reads discarded if the reads contained adapters or uncalled bases, had a mean Phred below 15, or lacked an exact constant-primer or identifier match. High-quality paired reads were merged with COPE v1.2.5, and unique nucleotide sequences were defined as clonotypes. MiTCR v1.1 was used to align the clonotypes against IMGT TRBV, TRBD and TRBJ reference segments. The analysis was restricted to V-J combinations with a frequency above 0.0001, which together covered 99% to 99.2% of the repertoires. A TCS score was defined as the ratio of F50 (clonal expansion) to E x V (chaos), with BLOSUM62-based TCRdist applied between CDR3 peptides within each V-J. Welch's t-statistics and random forest reduced roughly 540 V-J features to 13, which were used in a naive Bayes classifier (R e1071). No statistical method was used to fix the sample size in advance, and group allocation was not hidden from the investigators. The paper reports TCR Vbeta CDR3 sequencing of some 140 peripheral blood samples: 40 to 45 ophthalmopathy, under 80 hyperthyroidism and 17 progressor patients.

The sequence was collected from a man in his forties or fifties with Graves disease. Donor details come from another sample of the same person, matched by shared clones. Here the sequenced sample was peripheral blood mononuclear cells (PBMCs), taken at new diagnosis, from a patient treated with antithyroid drugs. The rearranged segments are TRBV20-1 and TRBJ2-5; TRBD2 is a weak D gene call, 6 bases matching. This receptor has the CDR3 CSARDLSRGQETQYF. The nucleotide sequence reads TGCAGTGCTAGAGATCTCTCGCGGGGCCAAGAGACCCAGTACTTC.